The 25 T cell receptor beta chains given below trace back to one sample, sequenced in a study of T cells in narcolepsy. The protocol was immunoSEQ multiplex PCR, while the TCRdb copy is restricted to in-frame clones and leaves out a portion. Among tens of thousands of clones, 70% to 90% were seen once, and the ten largest hold roughly 10%. The sequencing input was memory (CD45RA-) CD4+ T cells from blood. These receptor sequences come from a human donor in good health.

V gene TRBV30 combines with J gene TRBJ2-5; D may be TRBD1 or TRBD2 (5 bases each). Germline V gives CDR1 GTSNPN, CDR2 SVGIG (reference sequence). CDR3 length: 14 residues. V was trimmed by 5 bases and J by 5 bases, leaving 18 bases between them. The CDR3 DNA reads as TGTGCCTGGGACCCAGGGAGAGGTGGGGAGACCCAGTACTTC. It yields the protein CAWDPGRGGETQYF.

This clone has just a few counts. The genes are TRBV5-1 and TRBJ1-3; tentative D call: TRBD1 (5 bases). Germline assignment: CDR1 SGHRS and CDR2 YFSETQ. With 0 bases removed from V and 6 bases from J, the gap between germline ends came to 10 bases. The length of the CDR3 is 14 residues. As DNA, the CDR3 is TGCGCCAGCAGCTTGGAGCCAGGGCTAAACACCATATATTTT. Protein sequence: CASSLEPGLNTIYF. Variable domain in full (rest from reference TRBV5-1 and TRBJ1-3): KAGVTQTPRYLIKTRGQQVTLSCSPISGHRSVSWYQQTPGQGLQFLFEYFSETQRNKGNFPGRFSGRQFSNSRSEMNVSTLELGDSALYLCASSLEPGLNTIYFGEGSWLTVV.

J is TRBJ1-2 and V is TRBV1; TRBD1 was called by the table and not checked on the DNA. TRBV1 is classified as a pseudogene. The CDR3 is made up of 16 amino acids. In DNA form, the CDR3 reads TGCACCAGCAGCCAAGATAAACAGCCGTACCTCTATGGCTACACCTTC. As protein: CTSSQDKQPYLYGYTF.

This rearrangement joins TRBV7-9 to TRBJ2-1, with 10 bases fitting TRBD1. The CDR3 length is 14 residues. Germline assignment: CDR1 SEHNR and CDR2 FQNEAQ (reference sequence). Losses at the gene ends were 3 bases for V and 12 bases for J; bases not matched to a gene: 8. Here the CDR3 DNA reads TGTGCCAGCAGCTTGCCGGGACAGGGGATACTGCAGTTCTTC. Its translation is CASSLPGQGILQFF.

The CDR3 is CASSFGAGDPQETQYF. CDR3 in DNA: TGTGCCAGCAGCTTCGGGGCAGGGGACCCCCAAGAGACCCAGTACTTC. The rearrangement links TRBV9 to TRBJ2-5; maybe TRBD1 (6 bases). The CDR3 totals 16 residues. Germline CDR1 SGDLS, CDR2 YYNGEE. The V and J ends lost 4 bases and 1 base respectively, with 17 bases between them.

The chain carries TRBV7-2 and TRBJ2-5, with a tentative D call TRBD2 (6 bases). Germline values: CDR1 SGHTA, CDR2 FQGNSA. V was pared by 6 bases and J by 1 base, with 9 bases between. This CDR3 contains 13 residues. CDR3 DNA sequence: TGTGCCAGCAGGGGGGGTGGCCAAGAGACCCAGTACTTC. Protein sequence: CASRGGGQETQYF.

This clone has only one observation. The rearrangement links TRBV5-8 to TRBJ1-5; 8 nucleotides match TRBD1. Per the germline V gene, CDR1 is SGHTS and CDR2 is YDEGEE. This CDR3 is built from 15 residues. The trim removed 4 bases at V and 5 bases at J, leaving 8 bases unmatched. The CDR3 DNA is TGTGCCAGCAGCCCAGGGGACAGGTCCGATCAGCCCCAGCATTTT. Translated: CASSPGDRSDQPQHF.

The chain joins TRBV30 to TRBJ2-3, with TRBD2 matching 8 bases. Looked up from germline, CDR1 is GTSNPN and CDR2 is SVGIG (reference sequence). CDR3 length: 15 residues. The V segment lost 0 bases and the J segment 5 bases; nucleotides outside the gene matches: 7. CDR3 coding DNA: TGTGCCTGGAGTGTAGGGACTAGTGCCCAAGATACGCAGTATTTT. Amino acid sequence: CAWSVGTSAQDTQYF. Together with reference TRBV30 and TRBJ2-3, the CDR3 gives the full variable domain: SQTIHQWPATLVQPVGSPLSLECTVEGTSNPNLYWYRQAAGRGLQLLFYSVGIGQISSEVPQNLSASRPQDRQFILSSKKLLLSDSGFYLCAWSVGTSAQDTQYFGPGTRLTVL.

This chain connects TRBV28 to TRBJ2-3, with 13 nucleotides matching TRBD2. The germline V gene has CDR1 MDHEN and CDR2 SYDVKM. The CDR3 loop spans 17 amino acids. J was trimmed by 3 bases and V by 6 bases; bases with no gene match: 9. The CDR3 coding sequence is TGTGCCAGCAGAACTTACGGACTAGCGGGAGTAACAGATACGCAGTATTTT. This codes for CASRTYGLAGVTDTQYF.

The gene calls are TRBV7-2 and TRBJ2-2; no firm D call. The V and J ends lost 1 base and 3 bases respectively, with 3 bases between them. CDR3 length equals 13 residues. Germline loops: CDR1 SGHTA, CDR2 FQGNSA. The CDR3 nucleotides read TGTGCCAGCAGCTTAGGTTACACCGGGGAGCTGTTTTTT. Encoded protein: CASSLGYTGELFF.

The chain is built from TRBV15 and TRBJ1-2; weak D call: TRBD1 (5 bases). Germline V gene data show CDR1 as LNHNV and CDR2 as YYDKDF (reference sequence). The CDR3 has 15 amino acids. V lost 0 bases to trimming and J lost 6 bases, with 14 bases between them. The CDR3 spells CATSREKGRGDGYTF. CDR3 sequence (DNA): TGTGCCACCAGCAGAGAGAAGGGGCGGGGTGATGGCTACACCTTC.

This chain joins TRBV19 and TRBJ2-7; TRBD1 matches 7 bases. The CDR3 covers 13 residues. V dropped 5 bases and J dropped 3; count of bases not matched to a gene: 4. Per the germline V gene, CDR1 is LNHDA and CDR2 is SQIVND (reference sequence). The CDR3 region is CASSGGQNYEQYF. DNA for the CDR3: TGTGCCAGTAGTGGGGGACAGAACTACGAGCAGTACTTC.

In its sample, this clone was seen once. This rearrangement joins TRBV9 to TRBJ2-1; tentatively, D is TRBD2 (5 bases). V lost 0 bases and J 12 bases, leaving 13 bases between the germline ends. Looked up from germline, CDR1 is SGDLS and CDR2 is YYNGEE. The CDR3 extends over 13 amino acids. DNA for the CDR3: TGTGCCAGCAGCGTAGACTTGGGGAGCGGGCAGTTCTTC. Encoded protein: CASSVDLGSGQFF. The variable domain in full, with the rest retrieved from reference TRBV9 and TRBJ2-1, is DSGVTQTPKHLITATGQRVTLRCSPRSGDLSVYWYQQSLDQGLQFLIQYYNGEERAKGNILERFSAQQFPDLHSELNLSSLELGDSALYFCASSVDLGSGQFFGPGTRLTVL.

The J gene is TRBJ2-1, the V gene TRBV6-5; maybe TRBD1 (5 bases). V lost 2 bases to trimming and J lost 6 bases, with 11 bases between them. The CDR3 is 14 amino acids. Germline V lookup: CDR1 MNHEY, CDR2 SVGAGI. The CDR3 loop reads CASSYPIRVNEQFF. As DNA, the CDR3 is TGTGCCAGCAGTTACCCAATCAGGGTCAATGAGCAGTTCTTC.

The V and J genes are TRBV21-1 and TRBJ1-1. TRBV21-1 is flagged as a pseudogene. CDR3 length: 15 amino acids. CDR3 DNA sequence: TGTGCCAGCAGCAAAGGGCCGACGCTGGGGACTGAAGCTTTCTTT. It encodes CASSKGPTLGTEAFF.

V is TRBV7-9 and J is TRBJ2-1; 10 nucleotides match TRBD2. The CDR3 contains 16 residues. The trim removed 0 bases at V and 7 bases at J, leaving 6 bases unmatched. In germline, CDR1 is SEHNR, CDR2 FQNEAQ (reference sequence). In DNA, the CDR3 is TGTGCCAGCAGCTTAGCGTCTAGCGGGAGCCGAAATGAGCAGTTCTTC. Encoded protein: CASSLASSGSRNEQFF. Drawing the rest from reference TRBV7-9 and TRBJ2-1, the complete variable domain is DTGVSQNPRHKITKRGQNVTFRCDPISEHNRLYWYRQTLGQGPEFLTYFQNEAQLEKSRLLSDRFSAERPKGSFSTLEIQRTEQGDSAMYLCASSLASSGSRNEQFFGPGTRLTVL.

The gene calls are TRBV7-8 and TRBJ2-5, with D unresolved. V lost 5 bases and J 7 bases, leaving 14 bases between the germline ends. The CDR3 is made up of 13 amino acids. Germline V gene sequence: CDR1 SGHVS, CDR2 FQNEAQ. The CDR3, as DNA: TGTGCCAGCAGCATACCGGGTTCTGGGACCCAGTACTTC. This gives the protein CASSIPGSGTQYF.

The chain has TRBV7-8 and TRBJ2-2, with 8 bases lining up with TRBD1. The germline gives CDR1 SGHVS, CDR2 FQNEAQ. The CDR3 contains 16 residues. The V gene end was trimmed by 0 bases and the J gene end by 4 bases; junction bases not matched to a gene: 4. The CDR3 sequence is CASSLALRGLTGELFF. The CDR3 bases are TGTGCCAGCAGCTTAGCGCTCAGGGGGCTCACCGGGGAGCTGTTTTTT.

The chain joins TRBV18 to TRBJ2-1, with 7 bases lining up with TRBD1. V lost 0 bases and J lost 5; bases outside the gene matches: 1. Germline lookup yields CDR1 KGHSH and CDR2 LQKENI. The CDR3 consists of 14 residues. The CDR3, as DNA: TGTGCCAGCTCACCACCCGACAGGGACAATGAGCAGTTCTTC. Its protein is CASSPPDRDNEQFF.

J is TRBJ1-6 and V is TRBV7-2, with D possibly being TRBD1 (6 bases). CDR3 size: 15 residues. V gave up 2 bases and J gave up 6 bases, with 11 bases separating them. Germline CDR1 SGHTA, CDR2 FQGNSA. The CDR3 sequence is CASSLFGGLNSPLHF. For the CDR3, the DNA is TGTGCCAGCAGCTTATTTGGGGGCCTTAATTCACCCCTCCACTTT.

The CDR3 sequence: CAIRGDSSYEQYF. DNA for the CDR3: TGTGCCATCAGGGGGGACAGCTCCTACGAGCAGTACTTC. The V gene is TRBV10-3, the J gene TRBJ2-7, with 7 bases that match TRBD1. From germline, CDR1 is ENHRY and CDR2 SYGVKD. The V and J ends lost 6 bases and 0 bases, in that order; junction bases with no gene match: 2. This CDR3 spans 13 amino acids.

Only a few counts were recorded for this clone. The chain uses TRBV5-1 and TRBJ2-1, with 13 bases lining up with TRBD2. From germline, CDR1 is SGHRS and CDR2 YFSETQ. The V gene end was trimmed by 7 bases and the J gene end by 8 bases; junction bases not matched to a gene: 9. This CDR3 is built from 15 residues. The CDR3 DNA is TGCGCCAGCCTTGATGGACTAGCGGGAGTCGATGAGCAGTTCTTC. Translated: CASLDGLAGVDEQFF. Filled out from reference TRBV5-1 and TRBJ2-1, the complete variable domain reads KAGVTQTPRYLIKTRGQQVTLSCSPISGHRSVSWYQQTPGQGLQFLFEYFSETQRNKGNFPGRFSGRQFSNSRSEMNVSTLELGDSALYLCASLDGLAGVDEQFFGPGTRLTVL.

This clone was seen just once. The chain recombines TRBV5-5 with TRBJ2-7, with D tentatively TRBD2 (7 bases). CDR1 SGHKS and CDR2 YYEKEE come from the germline V gene (reference sequence). The CDR3 covers 13 residues. Trimming shortened V by 3 bases and J by 4 bases, and 11 bases separated the two germline ends. The CDR3 spells CASSSQGLYEQYF. The CDR3 coding sequence is TGTGCCAGCAGCTCACAGGGACTATACGAGCAGTACTTC.

The chain has TRBV28 and TRBJ2-7; D is unclear. Germline loops: CDR1 MDHEN, CDR2 SYDVKM. V was clipped by 7 bases and J by 0 bases, with 16 bases between them. This CDR3 has 15 amino acids. CDR3 region: CASTPLSLSSYEQYF. CDR3 nucleotide sequence: TGTGCCAGCACTCCTCTGTCCCTTAGCTCCTACGAGCAGTACTTC.

The chain joins TRBV7-6 to TRBJ2-5, with TRBD2 identical over 7 bases. V dropped 6 bases and J dropped 3; count of bases not matched to a gene: 10. The germline CDR1 and CDR2 sequences are SGHVS and FNYEAQ. The CDR3 has 15 residues. The CDR3 loop reads CASSPSSGLKETQYF. CDR3 DNA: TGTGCCAGCAGTCCCTCTTCGGGACTAAAAGAGACCCAGTACTTC.